One and the same sample provided the 13 T cell receptor beta chains below, sequenced in a study of blood T cells in healthy people across ages. Then a second PCR, running about 7 to 11 cycles, was carried out with a sample-barcoded 5' primer and a J-beta primer mix. Each CDR3 protein is one row after TCRdb ran MiXCR on the 5' RACE reads. Of about 970,000 distinct CDR3 sequences in the sample, roughly half were seen once. Sequenced input: blood. These receptors originate from a woman between 55 and 75 years old in good health.

At least ten counts were recorded for this clonotype. The chain carries TRBV7-2 and TRBJ2-3; 9 nucleotides align to TRBD1. V was clipped by 5 bases and J by 3 bases; unmatched bases: 6. Per the germline V gene, CDR1 is SGHTA and CDR2 is FQGNSA. CDR3 length: 15 residues. The CDR3 DNA is TGTGCCAGCAGCGTCGGGACAGGGCTTACAGATACGCAGTATTTT. Translation gives CASSVGTGLTDTQYF.

The rearrangement uses TRBV20-1 and TRBJ1-2, with unresolved D. The CDR3 loop spans 8 amino acids. V was pared by 7 bases and J by 8 bases, with 5 bases between. Germline CDR1 is DFQATT and CDR2 is SNEGSKA (reference sequence). In DNA, the CDR3 is TGCAGTGATAGGGGCTACACCTTC. Amino acid sequence: CSDRGYTF.

The chain has TRBV7-9 and TRBJ2-5; D possibly corresponds to TRBD1 (5 bases). Germline V gives CDR1 SEHNR, CDR2 FQNEAQ (reference sequence). Trimming pared 3 bases from V and 4 bases from J, leaving 15 bases between. The CDR3 sequence is 15 residues long. The CDR3 sequence: CASSLYQGTRETQYF. CDR3 nucleotides: TGTGCCAGCAGCTTGTATCAGGGTACACGAGAGACCCAGTACTTC.

V is TRBV20-1 and J is TRBJ2-6, with D unresolved. Germline values: CDR1 DFQATT, CDR2 SNEGSKA (reference sequence). The CDR3 runs 14 residues. Trimming left V 6 bases short and J 2 bases short, with 11 bases between. The CDR3 loop reads CSASELPGANVLTF. The CDR3 coding sequence is TGCAGTGCAAGCGAGCTACCTGGGGCCAACGTCCTGACTTTC.

There are a few counts of this clonotype. The chain recombines TRBV28 with TRBJ2-7; tentatively, D is TRBD1 (5 bases). CDR1 is MDHEN and CDR2 is SYDVKM in the germline V gene. Trimming took off 5 bases at V and 3 bases at J, with 8 bases between the two ends. This CDR3 has 12 amino acids. CDR3 sequence (DNA): TGTGCCAGCAGTCAGACAGTCTACGAGCAGTACTTC. It codes for CASSQTVYEQYF. Looking up the rest from reference TRBV28 and TRBJ2-7 gives the full variable domain: DVKVTQSSRYLVKRTGEKVFLECVQDMDHENMFWYRQDPGLGLRLIYFSYDVKMKEKGDIPEGYSVSREKKERFSLILESASTNQTSMYLCASSQTVYEQYFGPGTRLTVT.

This clonotype has only one observation. The rearrangement joins TRBV7-8 to TRBJ1-4; D is uncertain. CDR3 size: 15 residues. Between the trimmed V and J ends, which lost 0 bases and 5 bases, there was a span of 10 bases. The germline gives CDR1 SGHVS, CDR2 FQNEAQ. The CDR3 loop is CASSLAEAINEKLFF. In DNA, the CDR3 is TGTGCCAGCAGCTTAGCAGAGGCGATAAATGAAAAACTGTTTTTT.

The chain is built from TRBV29-1 and TRBJ2-1; 13 bases are a match to TRBD2. The better agreement between TRBJ2-7 and the DNA end casts doubt on the J call. The CDR3 runs to 16 residues. Germline V CDR1 and CDR2: SQVTM, ANQGSEA. CDR3 amino acids: CSVTGTSGAPYNEQYF. Here the CDR3 DNA reads TGCAGCGTCACCGGGACTAGCGGGGCCCCCTACAATGAGCAGTACTTC.

The chain couples TRBV7-9 to TRBJ2-1; D gene uncertain. This CDR3 spans 13 amino acids. The germline V gene has CDR1 SEHNR and CDR2 FQNEAQ (reference sequence). Trimming left V 2 bases short and J 5 bases short, with 7 bases between. The CDR3 sequence: CASSLWENNEQFF. The DNA of the CDR3 is TGTGCCAGCAGCTTATGGGAAAACAATGAGCAGTTCTTC.

This clonotype was found a few times. This chain connects TRBV6-6 to TRBJ2-7; either TRBD1 or TRBD2 may supply D (6 bases each). CDR3 size: 15 residues. Germline CDR1 reads MNHNY; CDR2 reads SVGAGI (reference sequence). The V end lost 6 bases, the J end lost 2 bases, and 17 bases lay between the germline ends. CDR3 nucleotides: TGTGCCAGCAGCTTCGGCGGGGCAGGGGCCTACGAGCAGTACTTC. This gives the protein CASSFGGAGAYEQYF.

This clonotype was counted a few times. The J gene is TRBJ2-6, the V gene TRBV7-2; 8 bases agree with TRBD2. This CDR3 contains 16 residues. With 5 bases clipped from V and 4 bases from J, the junction kept 7 bases outside the gene matches. Germline CDR1 is SGHTA and CDR2 is FQGNSA. The CDR3 protein is CASSHSSGTGANVLTF. CDR3 in DNA: TGTGCCAGCAGCCACAGTAGCGGGACCGGGGCCAACGTCCTGACTTTC.

The chain joins TRBV2 to TRBJ2-7, with D possibly being TRBD1 (5 bases). Germline V lookup: CDR1 SNHLY, CDR2 FYNNEI. The CDR3 totals 15 residues. The V end lost 3 bases, the J end lost 2 bases, and 14 bases lay between the germline ends. DNA for the CDR3: TGTGCCAGCAGTGATTTAGGGGTGAGAACCTACGAGCAGTACTTC. Encoded protein: CASSDLGVRTYEQYF.

The chain joins TRBV28 to TRBJ1-2; 8 bases align to TRBD1. Germline V gives CDR1 MDHEN, CDR2 SYDVKM. There are 12 residues in the CDR3. With 7 bases clipped from V and 7 bases from J, the junction kept 5 bases outside the gene matches. The CDR3 spells CASTTGGCGYTF. In nucleotides, the CDR3 is TGTGCCAGCACAACAGGGGGATGTGGCTACACCTTC.

The genes are TRBV3-1 and TRBJ2-6, with 9 positions matching TRBD1. The CDR3 spans 19 residues. J was trimmed by 4 bases and V by 1 base; bases with no gene match: 11. Germline V lookup: CDR1 LGHDT, CDR2 YNNKEL (reference sequence). This chain's CDR3 is CASSQVQGQGLSGANVLTF. DNA for the CDR3: TGTGCCAGCAGCCAAGTGCAGGGACAGGGTCTTTCGGGGGCCAACGTCCTGACTTTC.